The 6 T cell receptor beta chains given below trace back to one sample, sequenced in a study of human T cells and chemical hapten exposure. A single record per CDR3 protein comes from TCRdb applying MiXCR to the RACE reads. This sample has around 160,000 distinct CDR3 sequences, with more than 14% found just once. Time point denoted: patch test 1, 2 weeks after DPC sensitization. This sample's treatment: therapeutic diphenylcyclopropenone sensitization with weekly scalp DPC. Here the sequenced sample was whole blood, taken in connection with sensitization to the hapten diphenylcyclopropenone (DPC). These receptors were collected from a woman aged 25 to 39 with alopecia areata. Some clones in this sample may be carry-over from other donors' samples.

The chain joins TRBV6-5 to TRBJ1-6; D unresolved. The V gene's germline CDR1 is MNHEY and CDR2 SVGAGI. The CDR3 is 16 amino acids. Trimming cost V 3 bases and J 8 bases, with 17 bases left between them. The CDR3 loop is CASSYSGAMLDSPLHF. In nucleotides, the CDR3 is TGTGCCAGCAGTTATTCAGGAGCGATGTTGGATTCACCCCTCCACTTT.

The chain couples TRBV6-2 or TRBV6-3 to TRBJ2-5, with D unresolved. CDR3 length equals 14 residues. V gave up 6 bases and J gave up 3 bases, with 14 bases separating them. CDR1 MNHEY and CDR2 SVGEGT come from the germline V gene. As DNA, the CDR3 is TGTGCCAGCAGCCTTGGACGGCCGAAAGAGACCCAGTACTTC. Protein product: CASSLGRPKETQYF.

This clonotype was counted only a few times. The chain links TRBV6-1 to TRBJ1-2; 11 bases fit TRBD1. CDR3 length: 15 amino acids. The J segment lost 2 bases and the V segment lost 2 bases, leaving 1 base of the junction unmatched. From germline, CDR1 is MNHNS and CDR2 SASEGT. The CDR3 nucleotides read TGTGCCAGCAGTGAACGGACAGGGGGCAACTATGGCTACACCTTC. Its protein product is CASSERTGGNYGYTF.

This clonotype occurred many times. The gene calls are TRBV10-2 and TRBJ2-1; no clear D. Looked up from germline, CDR1 is WSHSY and CDR2 is SAAADI. Between the trimmed V and J ends, which lost 5 bases and 7 bases, there was a span of 6 bases. The CDR3 is 11 amino acids. In DNA form, the CDR3 reads TGCGCCAGCAGTAACCTAAATGAGCAGTTCTTC. This translates into CASSNLNEQFF.

CDR3 loop: CASSQGLAGDTGELFF. The CDR3 DNA follows: TGTGCCAGCAGCCAAGGACTAGCGGGTGACACCGGGGAGCTGTTTTTT. The rearrangement uses TRBV2 and TRBJ2-2, with TRBD2 matching over 11 bases. CDR3 length: 16 residues. Germline assignment: CDR1 SNHLY and CDR2 FYNNEI. The V gene end was trimmed by 6 bases and the J gene end by 3 bases; junction bases not matched to a gene: 6. Filled out from reference TRBV2 and TRBJ2-2, the complete variable domain reads EPEVTQTPSHQVTQMGQEVILRCVPISNHLYFYWYRQILGQKVEFLVSFYNNEISEKSEIFDDQFSVERPDGSNFTLKIRSTKLEDSAMYFCASSQGLAGDTGELFFGEGSRLTVL.

The chain has TRBV19 and TRBJ2-1; 12 nucleotides line up with TRBD2. The J segment lost 2 bases and the V segment lost 3 bases, leaving 2 bases of the junction unmatched. In germline, CDR1 is LNHDA, CDR2 SQIVND (reference sequence). This CDR3 is built from 16 residues. The CDR3 DNA follows: TGTGCCAGTAGTATCGCTAGCGGGGGGGCCTACAATGAGCAGTTCTTC. This encodes CASSIASGGAYNEQFF.